A single sample gave rise to the 5 T cell receptor beta chains below, sequenced in a study of shared clonotypes between healthy human individuals. Assay: immunoSEQ multiplex PCR; the TCRdb copy retains only in-frame clones and omits some. The data show approximately 2.5 million clones, roughly 93% seen once. Sequenced input: naive CD4+ T cells from PBMCs. The subset was: CD45RA+ positively selected. All receptors derive from a man between 18 and 35 years old in good health. Some clones in this sample may be carry-over from other donors' samples.

The chain employs TRBV7-9 and TRBJ2-1; the D is unclear. The CDR3 totals 12 residues. Germline values: CDR1 SEHNR, CDR2 FQNEAQ (reference sequence). Deletions cut 4 bases from V and 5 bases from J, with 6 bases between. The CDR3 coding sequence is TGTGCCAGCAGCTCTGTAAACAATGAGCAGTTCTTC. Its translation: CASSSVNNEQFF.

This clone came up once. The rearrangement uses TRBV4-2 and TRBJ1-6, with a tentative D call TRBD1 (6 bases). Germline values: CDR1 LGHNA, CDR2 YNFKEQ. The CDR3 runs 15 residues. The ends were cut back, 1 base at V and 7 bases at J, with 11 bases in the middle. The CDR3 sequence is CASSQVVGANSPLHF. In DNA, the CDR3 is TGTGCCAGCAGCCAAGTCGTGGGGGCGAATTCACCCCTCCACTTT.

The genes are TRBV19 and TRBJ2-3, with no clear D. CDR3 length: 14 residues. Germline V CDR1 and CDR2: LNHDA, SQIVND (reference sequence). Trimming removed 0 bases from V and 4 bases from J, with 8 bases in between. The CDR3 coding sequence is TGTGCCAGTAGTATAGACGGGTTAGCAGATACGCAGTATTTT. Its protein product is CASSIDGLADTQYF.

This clone came up once. The rearrangement links TRBV6-1 to TRBJ1-5; D is unclear. CDR1 and CDR2 from the germline V gene are MNHNS and SASEGT. This CDR3 contains 17 residues. Trimming removed 0 bases at V and 4 bases at J, with 16 bases between. The CDR3 here is CASSEAGRGFTNQPQHF. The CDR3 DNA is TGTGCCAGCAGTGAAGCAGGGCGCGGGTTTACGAATCAGCCCCAGCATTTT.

The rearrangement joins TRBV20-1 to TRBJ2-5; D not certain. Germline V gene sequence: CDR1 DFQATT, CDR2 SNEGSKA (reference sequence). V was clipped by 6 bases and J by 3 bases, with 8 bases between them. CDR3 size: 11 residues. The CDR3 is CSAGNEETQYF. DNA of the CDR3: TGCAGTGCGGGAAACGAAGAGACCCAGTACTTC.